This TCR beta chain was identified in a study of PD-1 blockade in mismatch repair-deficient tumors. About the research overall: Enrolled 2013-2016, patients had progressing, pretreated mismatch repair-deficient cancers of 11 to 13 types.

This clone has just a few counts. Its antigen is undetermined. Study results and limitations: Tumor-resident clones, often undetectable pretreatment in blood, expanded then contracted after pembrolizumab.

Produced via immunoSEQ multiplex PCR; TCRdb's table is partial and in-frame only. The data hold approximately 130,000 clones, with 85% to 90% observed a single time. PCR or immunohistochemistry showed mismatch repair deficiency in every enrolled patient. Three pembrolizumab responders had their TCRs sequenced. This clonotype originated in an adult with mismatch repair-deficient cancer. Sequenced here: peripheral blood, sampled 44 weeks after starting pembrolizumab.

The CDR3 DNA sequence: TGTGCCAGCAGTTACAGGGGGGACGAGCAGTACTTC. It specifies CASSYRGDEQYF. This chain joins TRBV13 and TRBJ2-7; 8 bases fit TRBD1. The V gene end was trimmed by 6 bases and the J gene end by 5 bases; junction bases not matched to a gene: 3. The CDR3 has 12 amino acids. Per germline, CDR1 PRHDT and CDR2 FYEKMQ (reference sequence).